Presented here are 13 T cell receptor beta chains from one specimen sequenced in a study of blood T cell repertoires in COVID-19. Generated by immunoSEQ multiplex PCR, the TCRdb table keeps only in-frame clones and is missing some. The data show 150,000 to 200,000 clones, roughly 90% seen once. The sample comprised peripheral blood. All receptors come from a woman between 50 and 59 years old with acute or convalescent COVID-19.

The rearrangement links TRBV7-3 to TRBJ2-1; the match to TRBD1 covers 7 bases. V was clipped by 4 bases and J by 7 bases; unmatched bases: 4. Per germline, CDR1 SGHTA and CDR2 FQGTGA. The length of the CDR3 is 13 residues. The CDR3 coding sequence is TGTGCCAGCAGCTCCTACAGGGGTAATGAGCAGTTCTTC. Its translation is CASSSYRGNEQFF.

This chain connects TRBV19 to TRBJ1-5; a possible D gene is TRBD1 (5 bases). V gave up 9 bases and J gave up 4 bases, with 10 bases separating them. The CDR3 is 12 amino acids. Per the germline V gene, CDR1 is LNHDA and CDR2 is SQIVND (reference sequence). CDR3 region: CASHQGNQPQHF. In DNA form, the CDR3 reads TGTGCCAGCCACCAGGGTAATCAGCCCCAGCATTTT.

The V gene is TRBV5-1, the J gene TRBJ1-1; the match to TRBD1 covers 10 bases. Germline V gene lookup returns CDR1 SGHRS and CDR2 YFSETQ. This CDR3 comprises 14 residues. V lost 7 bases and J lost 0; bases outside the gene matches: 3. CDR3 region: CASSGTGVNTEAFF. The CDR3 region has the DNA TGCGCCAGCTCCGGGACAGGGGTGAACACTGAAGCTTTCTTT. Using reference TRBV5-1 and TRBJ1-1 for the parts outside the CDR3, the full variable domain is KAGVTQTPRYLIKTRGQQVTLSCSPISGHRSVSWYQQTPGQGLQFLFEYFSETQRNKGNFPGRFSGRQFSNSRSEMNVSTLELGDSALYLCASSGTGVNTEAFFGQGTRLTVV.

This chain connects TRBV19 to TRBJ2-5, with TRBD2 identical over 12 bases. Germline lookup yields CDR1 LNHDA and CDR2 SQIVND (reference sequence). V lost 4 bases to trimming and J lost 5 bases; unmatched junction nucleotides: 11. This CDR3 has 17 residues. The CDR3 spells CASSTGLAGSRPETQYF. The CDR3 nucleotides are TGTGCCAGTAGTACCGGACTAGCGGGGTCTCGACCGGAGACCCAGTACTTC. The entire variable domain, with the rest obtained from reference TRBV19 and TRBJ2-5, is as follows: DGGITQSPKYLFRKEGQNVTLSCEQNLNHDAMYWYRQDPGQGLRLIYYSQIVNDFQKGDIAEGYSVSREKKESFPLTVTSAQKNPTAFYLCASSTGLAGSRPETQYFGPGTRLLVL.

J is TRBJ1-4 and V is TRBV10-3; D is unclear. CDR3 size: 16 residues. The germline V gene has CDR1 ENHRY and CDR2 SYGVKD. The germline V and J ends were trimmed by 0 bases and 0 bases, with 8 bases remaining between them. The DNA for the CDR3 is TGTGCCATCAGTGAGTCTTCCCGTGCAACTAATGAAAAACTGTTTTTT. Residues: CAISESSRATNEKLFF.

This clone has a single count. The V gene is TRBV25-1, the J gene TRBJ1-1; 9 nucleotides match TRBD1. The CDR3 has 14 residues. CDR1 is MGHDK and CDR2 is SYGVNS in the germline V gene. J was trimmed by 10 bases and V by 6 bases; bases with no gene match: 12. CDR3 in DNA: TGTGCCAGCAGCCCGGGACAGGGATTAGTTCGAGCTTTCTTT. Protein: CASSPGQGLVRAFF.

This chain uses TRBV19 with TRBJ2-2; possible D gene TRBD2, 6 bases. The CDR3 totals 15 residues. V was shortened by 4 bases and J by 0 bases, with 9 bases between the two germline ends. Germline V gene lookup returns CDR1 LNHDA and CDR2 SQIVND (reference sequence). Here the CDR3 reads CASSKASANTGELFF. The DNA for the CDR3 is TGTGCCAGTAGTAAGGCTAGCGCGAACACCGGGGAGCTGTTTTTT.

This sequence joins TRBV18 and TRBJ1-1; a weak D match, TRBD1 (5 bases). The length of the CDR3 is 15 residues. Germline V gives CDR1 KGHSH, CDR2 LQKENI. V was trimmed by 0 bases and J by 1 base, leaving 9 bases between them. The CDR3 nucleotides read TGTGCCAGCTCACCACCGGGGGGATGGAACACTGAAGCTTTCTTT. Its protein product is CASSPPGGWNTEAFF.

The V and J genes are TRBV11-2 and TRBJ2-1; 7 bases are shared with TRBD2. V lost 2 bases, J lost 6 bases, and 4 bases stayed unmatched. The germline gives CDR1 SGHAT, CDR2 FQNNGV. There are 14 residues in the CDR3. CDR3 in DNA: TGTGCCAGCAGCTTAATGACTAGCAGCAATGAGCAGTTCTTC. Its translation is CASSLMTSSNEQFF.

The rearrangement uses TRBV9 and TRBJ2-2; 8 nucleotides line up with TRBD1. The germline V gene encodes CDR1 SGDLS and CDR2 YYNGEE. V shed 4 bases, J shed 3 bases, and the junction held 5 bases outside the gene matches. CDR3 length: 15 residues. In DNA, the CDR3 is TGTGCCAGCAGCTACGGACAGGGACACACCGGGGAGCTGTTTTTT. Its translation: CASSYGQGHTGELFF.

V and J are TRBV6-5 and TRBJ2-5; TRBD2 might be the D (5 bases). Germline loops: CDR1 MNHEY, CDR2 SVGAGI. This CDR3 has 15 amino acids. The V end lost 6 bases, the J end lost 4 bases, and 18 bases lay between the germline ends. The DNA of the CDR3 is TGTGCCAGCAGCCCGAACTTGGGAGCTCGAGAGACCCAGTACTTC. Residues: CASSPNLGARETQYF.

The chain has TRBV9 and TRBJ1-2, with D maybe TRBD1 (6 bases). V shed 2 bases and J shed 1 base, with 12 bases lying between them. This CDR3 is 15 amino acids long. Germline loops: CDR1 SGDLS, CDR2 YYNGEE. Written as DNA, the CDR3 is TGTGCCAGCAGCGTCATCAGGGGAAGTAACTATGGCTACACCTTC. It is translated as CASSVIRGSNYGYTF.

V gene TRBV7-9 combines with J gene TRBJ2-7; 14 positions match TRBD2. CDR1 is SEHNR, CDR2 FQNEAQ, per germline (reference sequence). This CDR3 has 17 amino acids. J was trimmed by 3 bases and V by 2 bases; bases with no gene match: 6. The DNA of the CDR3 is TGTGCCAGCAGCTTACCGGGACTAGCGGGAGCCGACTACGAGCAGTACTTC. It codes for CASSLPGLAGADYEQYF.